These 3 T cell receptor beta chains originate from one sample sequenced in a study of regulatory T cells in long-lasting Graves disease. Time point given: newly diagnosed GD, antithyroid drugs for less than 3 months. Following extraction of RNA from PBMCs, that RNA was used to make the TCR library. Library construction for TCR beta used iRepertoire HTBI primers and Arm-PCR of CDR3 regions. TCRdb re-called the multiplex PCR reads through MiXCR, storing one row per CDR3 protein. This sample yields hundreds of thousands of distinct CDR3 sequences, of which 16% are seen a single time; more than 15% belongs to the top ten. The same specimen was also included in a second study, on T cells in Graves' hyperthyroidism and ophthalmopathy.

Sequenced material: peripheral blood mononuclear cells (PBMCs), taken at new diagnosis, from a patient treated with antithyroid drugs. The receptor source for this set is a woman aged 25 to 45 with Graves disease.

The sample holds many counts of this clonotype. The chain uses TRBV28 and TRBJ2-7, with D possibly TRBD2 on 5 matching bases. The CDR3 runs to 13 residues. With 6 bases removed from V and 3 bases from J, the gap between germline ends came to 12 bases. Germline lookup yields CDR1 MDHEN and CDR2 SYDVKM. The CDR3 sequence is CASSLYGDYEQYF. The CDR3 coding sequence is TGTGCCAGCAGCCTATACGGGGACTACGAGCAGTACTTC.

This clonotype was detected ten times or more. V and J are TRBV15 and TRBJ2-1; a possible D gene is TRBD1 (5 bases). Germline values: CDR1 LNHNV, CDR2 YYDKDF (reference sequence). This CDR3 has 17 amino acids. V lost 0 bases and J lost 8, with 20 bases in between. The DNA for the CDR3 is TGTGCCACCAGCAGAGATAAATTGTACGACAGATGGGATGAGCAGTTCTTC. Residues: CATSRDKLYDRWDEQFF. Full variable domain (outside the CDR3, taken from reference TRBV15 and TRBJ2-1): DAMVIQNPRYQVTQFGKPVTLSCSQTLNHNVMYWYQQKSSQAPKLLFHYYDKDFNNEADTPDNFQSRRPNTSFCFLDIRSPGLGDTAMYLCATSRDKLYDRWDEQFFGPGTRLTVL.

This clonotype showed up just a few times. The CDR3 nucleotides are TGTGCCAGCACAGAAAACTACGAGCAGTACTTC. It translates to CASTENYEQYF. The J gene is TRBJ2-7, the V gene TRBV28; no clear D gene. This CDR3 spans 11 amino acids. Trimming left V 7 bases short and J 3 bases short, with 7 bases between. Germline V lookup: CDR1 MDHEN, CDR2 SYDVKM. Full variable domain (outside the CDR3, taken from reference TRBV28 and TRBJ2-7): DVKVTQSSRYLVKRTGEKVFLECVQDMDHENMFWYRQDPGLGLRLIYFSYDVKMKEKGDIPEGYSVSREKKERFSLILESASTNQTSMYLCASTENYEQYFGPGTRLTVT.